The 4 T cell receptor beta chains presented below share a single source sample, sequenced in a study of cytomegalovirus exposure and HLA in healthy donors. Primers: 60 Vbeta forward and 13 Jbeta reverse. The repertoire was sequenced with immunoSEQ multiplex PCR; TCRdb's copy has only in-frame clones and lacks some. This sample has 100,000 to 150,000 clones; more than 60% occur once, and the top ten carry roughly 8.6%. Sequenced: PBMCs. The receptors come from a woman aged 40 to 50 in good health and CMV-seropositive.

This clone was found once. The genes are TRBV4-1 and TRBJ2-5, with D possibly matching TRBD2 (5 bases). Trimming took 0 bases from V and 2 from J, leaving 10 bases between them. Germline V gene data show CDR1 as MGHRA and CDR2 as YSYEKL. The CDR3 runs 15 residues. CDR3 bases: TGCGCCAGCAGCCAAGATATCGGGGTACAAGAGACCCAGTACTTC. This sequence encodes CASSQDIGVQETQYF.

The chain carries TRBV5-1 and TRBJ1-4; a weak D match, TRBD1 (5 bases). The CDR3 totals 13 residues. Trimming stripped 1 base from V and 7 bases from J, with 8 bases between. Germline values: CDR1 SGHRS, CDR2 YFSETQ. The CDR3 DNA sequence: TGCGCCAGCAGCTTGTTTGGGGCTGAAAAACTGTTTTTT. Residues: CASSLFGAEKLFF.

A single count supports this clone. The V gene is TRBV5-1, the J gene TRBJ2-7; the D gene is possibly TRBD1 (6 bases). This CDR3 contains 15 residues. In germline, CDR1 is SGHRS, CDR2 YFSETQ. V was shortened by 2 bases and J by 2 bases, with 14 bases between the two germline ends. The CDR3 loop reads CASSFDTGRTYEQYF. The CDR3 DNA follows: TGCGCCAGCAGCTTTGATACAGGGCGCACCTACGAGCAGTACTTC.

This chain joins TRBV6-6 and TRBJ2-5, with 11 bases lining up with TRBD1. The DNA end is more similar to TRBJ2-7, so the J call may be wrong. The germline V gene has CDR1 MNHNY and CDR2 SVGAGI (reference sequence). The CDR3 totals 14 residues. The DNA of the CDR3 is TGTGCCAGCAGCAGGACAGGGGGCGTTTACGAGCAGTACTTC. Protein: CASSRTGGVYEQYF.